A selection of T cell receptor beta chains follows, all from one sample in a study of blood T cell repertoires in COVID-19. This table comes from immunoSEQ multiplex PCR, and its TCRdb copy is limited to in-frame clones, with some not included. Of about 250,000 clones listed, approximately 85% are singletons. The sequencing input was PBMCs or T cells enriched from blood (not recorded which). Every receptor here comes from a woman between 50 and 59 years old with acute COVID-19. Each CDR3 is given with its conserved first and last residue. The D gene is left open where the match is weak. Part of the rows lack a size; the others show once, few, many or a class for expanded clones.

v_call	cdr3_length	clone_size	d_call	j_call	cdr3_aa	cdr3_nt
TRBV6-5	13	NA	NA	TRBJ1-5	CASSSGYNQPQHF	TGTGCCAGCAGCTCAGGTTACAATCAGCCCCAGCATTTT
TRBV6-1	17	NA	NA	TRBJ1-3	CASSENPPGDSGNTIYF	TGTGCCAGCAGTGAAAACCCTCCGGGAGACTCTGGAAACACCATATATTTT
TRBV5-1	15	NA	TRBD1	TRBJ1-1	CASSLPGQGWTEAFF	TGCGCCAGCAGCTTACCGGGACAGGGGTGGACTGAAGCTTTCTTT
TRBV3-1/TRBV3-2	16	once	NA	TRBJ1-2	CASSLKRGRDLGGYTF	TGTGCCAGCAGCCTAAAACGAGGACGGGACTTGGGTGGCTACACCTTC
TRBV29-1	12	NA	NA	TRBJ2-5	CSVETGAETQYF	TGCAGCGTTGAGACAGGAGCAGAGACCCAGTACTTC
TRBV4-3	15	NA	NA	TRBJ1-2	CASSQNEDLNYGYTF	TGCGCCAGCAGCCAAAACGAGGATTTAAACTATGGCTACACCTTC
TRBV30	15	NA	NA	TRBJ1-4	CAWLHGGLNNEKLFF	TGTGCCTGGCTACACGGGGGGCTGAATAATGAAAAACTGTTTTTT
TRBV5-1	15	once	NA	TRBJ1-1	CASSPGPGENTEAFF	TGCGCCAGCAGCCCCGGCCCAGGGGAGAACACTGAAGCTTTCTTT
TRBV14	15	NA	TRBD1	TRBJ2-5	CASSLLTGDKETQYF	TGTGCCAGCAGCCTTTTGACAGGGGACAAGGAGACCCAGTACTTC
TRBV19	17	few	NA	TRBJ2-4	CASSIVVTPPAKNIQYF	TGTGCCAGTAGTATAGTAGTCACCCCCCCGGCCAAAAACATTCAGTACTTC
TRBV27	14	NA	NA	TRBJ2-3	CASRSGISTDTQYF	TGTGCCAGCAGGTCGGGAATCTCGACAGATACGCAGTATTTT
TRBV19	17	NA	NA	TRBJ1-2	CASSSGLLGTTNYGYTF	TGTGCCAGTAGTTCCGGACTTCTCGGTACGACTAACTATGGCTACACCTTC
TRBV5-4	16	NA	NA	TRBJ2-3	CASSFTRPGDGDTQYF	TGTGCCAGCAGCTTTACTAGGCCAGGGGATGGAGATACGCAGTATTTT
TRBV7-2	14	once	NA	TRBJ1-1	CASSLAAVNTEAFF	TGTGCCAGCAGCTTAGCGGCGGTGAACACTGAAGCTTTCTTT
TRBV5-6	14	NA	NA	TRBJ1-2	CASSQQGRIEGYTF	TGTGCCAGCAGCCAACAGGGAAGGATTGAGGGCTACACCTTC
TRBV14	15	NA	TRBD1	TRBJ1-3	CASSHRTGPGNTIYF	TGTGCCAGCAGCCATAGGACAGGGCCTGGAAACACCATATATTTT
TRBV18	15	NA	TRBD2	TRBJ2-1	CASSPPGLAGDPQFF	TGTGCCAGCTCACCCCCCGGACTAGCGGGGGATCCACAGTTCTTC
TRBV25-1	12	NA	NA	TRBJ1-1	CASRKEDTEAFF	TGTGCCAGCCGGAAGGAGGACACTGAAGCTTTCTTT
TRBV4-3	15	NA	TRBD1	TRBJ1-4	CASSQGQGRGEKLFF	TGCGCCAGCAGCCAAGGACAGGGAAGAGGAGAAAAACTGTTTTTT
TRBV5-1	15	NA	NA	TRBJ2-3	CASSSDLAATDTQYF	TGCGCCAGCAGCAGCGACTTAGCGGCCACAGATACGCAGTATTTT
TRBV3-1/TRBV3-2	16	NA	TRBD1	TRBJ1-3	CASSMGQGDSGNTIYF	TGTGCCAGCAGCATGGGACAGGGGGACTCTGGAAACACCATATATTTT
TRBV7-9	14	NA	NA	TRBJ1-3	CASSLGLSGNTIYF	TGTGCCAGCAGCTTAGGACTAAGTGGAAACACCATATATTTT
TRBV7-3	15	NA	NA	TRBJ2-1	CASSSRIAAHNEQFF	TGTGCCAGCAGCTCCCGGATAGCGGCGCACAATGAGCAGTTCTTC
TRBV5-5	15	NA	NA	TRBJ2-1	CASTSNPSSYNEQFF	TGTGCCAGCACCTCTAACCCGAGCTCCTACAATGAGCAGTTCTTC
TRBV18	14	NA	NA	TRBJ1-3	CASSPEAGWNTIYF	TGTGCCAGCTCACCAGAGGCAGGGTGGAACACCATATATTTT
TRBV29-1	13	NA	NA	TRBJ1-5	CSVASGIGQPQHF	TGCAGCGTTGCGTCAGGGATCGGTCAGCCCCAGCATTTT
TRBV29-1	13	NA	NA	TRBJ1-4	CSVEGGTNEKLFF	TGCAGCGTTGAAGGAGGGACTAATGAAAAACTGTTTTTT
TRBV30	12	NA	TRBD1	TRBJ1-2	CAWSPGGGDYTF	TGTGCCTGGAGCCCGGGAGGGGGCGACTACACCTTC
TRBV7-9	15	NA	TRBD1	TRBJ2-2	CASSWTGGSTGELFF	TGTGCCAGCAGCTGGACAGGGGGGAGCACCGGGGAGCTGTTTTTT
TRBV30	12	NA	TRBD1	TRBJ1-2	CAWNDRGYGYTF	TGTGCCTGGAACGACAGGGGTTATGGCTACACCTTC
TRBV5-4	14	NA	NA	TRBJ2-3	CASTKESRTDTQYF	TGTGCCAGCACCAAAGAGAGTCGCACAGATACGCAGTATTTT
TRBV19	11	once	NA	TRBJ1-2	CASMGVYGYTF	TGTGCCAGTATGGGAGTTTACGGCTACACCTTC
TRBV19	14	NA	NA	TRBJ1-3	CASSPRGTGNTIYF	TGTGCCAGTAGTCCCCGAGGAACGGGAAACACCATATATTTT
TRBV9	15	NA	NA	TRBJ2-1	CASSPAVEIYNEQFF	TGTGCCAGCAGCCCCGCGGTGGAGATCTACAATGAGCAGTTCTTC
TRBV5-4	16	NA	TRBD1	TRBJ1-6	CASSAPEQGSRSPLHF	TGTGCCAGCAGCGCCCCCGAACAGGGGTCGAGGTCACCCCTCCACTTT
TRBV6-2/TRBV6-3	17	few	NA	TRBJ1-4	CASSAWTRRATNEKLFF	TGTGCCAGCAGTGCTTGGACAAGAAGAGCAACTAATGAAAAACTGTTTTTT
TRBV9	13	once	NA	TRBJ2-2	CASSVAFTGELFF	TGTGCCAGCAGCGTAGCTTTCACCGGGGAGCTGTTTTTT
TRBV2	15	few	NA	TRBJ1-1	CASSEARGGHAEAFF	TGTGCCAGCAGTGAAGCGCGGGGGGGTCACGCTGAAGCTTTCTTT